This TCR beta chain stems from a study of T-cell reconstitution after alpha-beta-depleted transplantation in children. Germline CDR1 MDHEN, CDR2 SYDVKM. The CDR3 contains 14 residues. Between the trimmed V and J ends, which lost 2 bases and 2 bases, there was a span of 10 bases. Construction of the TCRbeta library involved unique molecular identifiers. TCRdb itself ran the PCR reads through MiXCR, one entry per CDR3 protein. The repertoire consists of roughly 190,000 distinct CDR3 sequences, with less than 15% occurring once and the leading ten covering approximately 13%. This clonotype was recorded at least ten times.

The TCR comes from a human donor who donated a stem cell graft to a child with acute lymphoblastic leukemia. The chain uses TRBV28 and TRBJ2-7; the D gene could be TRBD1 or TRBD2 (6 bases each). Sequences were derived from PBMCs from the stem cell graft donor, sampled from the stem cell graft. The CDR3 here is CASSLGRDTYEQYF. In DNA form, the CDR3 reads TGTGCCAGCAGTTTAGGGCGGGACACCTACGAGCAGTACTTC.